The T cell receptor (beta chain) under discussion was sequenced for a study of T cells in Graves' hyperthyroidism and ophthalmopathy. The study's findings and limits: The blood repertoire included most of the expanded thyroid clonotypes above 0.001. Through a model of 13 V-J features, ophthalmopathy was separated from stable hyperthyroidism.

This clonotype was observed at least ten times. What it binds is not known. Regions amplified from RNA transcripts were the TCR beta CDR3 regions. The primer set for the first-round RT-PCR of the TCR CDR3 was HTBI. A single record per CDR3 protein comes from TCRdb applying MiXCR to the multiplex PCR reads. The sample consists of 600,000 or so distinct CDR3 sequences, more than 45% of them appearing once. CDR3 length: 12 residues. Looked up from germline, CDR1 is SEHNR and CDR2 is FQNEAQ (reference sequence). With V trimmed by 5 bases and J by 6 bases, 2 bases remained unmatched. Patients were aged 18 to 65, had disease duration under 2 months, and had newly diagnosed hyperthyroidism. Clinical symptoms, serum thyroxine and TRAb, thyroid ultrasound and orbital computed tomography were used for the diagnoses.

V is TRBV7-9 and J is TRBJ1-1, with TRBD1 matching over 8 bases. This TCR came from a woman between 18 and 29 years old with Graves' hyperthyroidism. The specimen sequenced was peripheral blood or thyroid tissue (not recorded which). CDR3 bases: TGTGCCAGCAGCCCGGACAGGGCTGAAGCTTTCTTT. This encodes CASSPDRAEAFF.